One and the same sample provided the 16 T cell receptor beta chains below, sequenced in a study of cytotoxic CD8 clonotypes in ibrutinib-treated CLL (dated by TCRdb to the early 2020s). The sample's time point, from its label and the paper: 12 months on ibrutinib. The library was generated by the immunoSEQ multiplex PCR assay. TCRdb mirrors the immuneACCESS table, restricted to in-frame sequences. Some clones are absent from its copies; in checked studies, under half trace to an unresolved V gene, and the reason for the others is unknown. The table for this sample lists about 160,000 clones; roughly 77% of them were counted only once. The ten largest clones add up to over 2% of the sample. The sequencing used PBMCs, collected after 12 months of ibrutinib treatment. These receptors originate from a human donor with chronic lymphocytic leukemia.

The chain uses TRBV5-6 and TRBJ1-3; maybe TRBD1 (6 bases). CDR1 is SGHDT, CDR2 YYEEEE, per germline. There are 14 residues in the CDR3. With 4 bases removed from V and 4 bases from J, the gap between germline ends came to 12 bases. CDR3 sequence: CASSQLQGGNTIYF. The CDR3 region has the DNA TGTGCCAGCAGCCAACTCCAGGGGGGAAACACCATATATTTT.

The chain employs TRBV19 and TRBJ2-6; D unclear. CDR3 size: 15 residues. Germline V gene lookup returns CDR1 LNHDA and CDR2 SQIVND (reference sequence). V was cut by 5 bases and J by 1 base, with 9 bases left in between. The CDR3 is CASSLWPSGANVLTF. CDR3 nucleotides: TGTGCCAGTAGTTTGTGGCCATCTGGGGCCAACGTCCTGACTTTC.

CDR3 loop: CASSPGTGANVLTF. The CDR3 nucleotides read TGTGCCAGTAGTCCCGGGACCGGGGCCAACGTCCTGACTTTC. The gene calls are TRBV19 and TRBJ2-6; D assignment may be TRBD1 or TRBD2 (5 bases each). This CDR3 is 14 amino acids long. Germline-derived CDR1 and CDR2 are LNHDA and SQIVND (reference sequence). V lost 5 bases and J lost 4, with 9 bases in between.

This clone was seen a handful of times. V and J are TRBV10-3 and TRBJ2-2; D not certain. The CDR3 loop spans 13 amino acids. The ends were cut back, 8 bases at V and 1 base at J, with 8 bases in the middle. The germline CDR1 and CDR2 sequences are ENHRY and SYGVKD. This CDR3 is CAIHPENTGELFF. CDR3 in DNA: TGTGCCATCCATCCAGAGAACACCGGGGAGCTGTTTTTT.

The chain recombines TRBV5-6 with TRBJ2-2, with D possibly TRBD2 on 6 matching bases. V was pared by 4 bases and J by 3 bases, with 16 bases between. The CDR3 totals 16 residues. The germline gives CDR1 SGHDT, CDR2 YYEEEE. The CDR3 here is CASSPRGSRYTGELFF. The CDR3 DNA sequence: TGTGCCAGCAGCCCCCGGGGGAGCCGGTACACCGGGGAGCTGTTTTTT.

This clone occurred once. V usage is TRBV7-2 and J usage is TRBJ2-4; TRBD1 is a possible D gene (6 bases). The CDR3 runs 16 residues. From germline, CDR1 is SGHTA and CDR2 FQGNSA. Deletions cut 1 base from V and 0 bases from J, with 10 bases between. CDR3 sequence (DNA): TGTGCCAGCAGCTTAGAAGGGGGAGTAGCCAAAAACATTCAGTACTTC. Residues: CASSLEGGVAKNIQYF.

The chain couples TRBV7-9 to TRBJ2-2; TRBD1 or TRBD2 may be the D gene (6 bases each). From germline, CDR1 is SEHNR and CDR2 FQNEAQ (reference sequence). With 1 base removed from V and 5 bases from J, the gap between germline ends came to 11 bases. The CDR3 runs to 15 residues. Here the CDR3 DNA reads TGTGCCAGCAGCTTAGGGGGGGCCGGTACCGGGGAGCTGTTTTTT. The encoded protein is CASSLGGAGTGELFF.

This CDR3 is CASSLGQGLSYEQYF. In nucleotides, the CDR3 is TGCGCCAGCAGCCTTGGACAGGGGCTCTCCTACGAGCAGTACTTC. The chain couples TRBV5-1 to TRBJ2-7, with 9 bases matching TRBD1. This CDR3 is 15 amino acids long. Germline V gene data show CDR1 as SGHRS and CDR2 as YFSETQ. The V segment lost 4 bases and the J segment 0 bases; nucleotides outside the gene matches: 5.

The chain couples TRBV18 to TRBJ1-2; 9 bases match TRBD1. V was pared by 2 bases and J by 4 bases, with 8 bases of the junction left unmatched. Germline CDR1 reads KGHSH; CDR2 reads LQKENI. The CDR3 loop spans 16 amino acids. The CDR3 region is CASSPIRVTGGYGYTF. The CDR3 DNA follows: TGTGCCAGCTCACCAATACGGGTGACAGGGGGCTATGGCTACACCTTC.

The V and J genes are TRBV4-2 and TRBJ1-6; 9 nucleotides align to TRBD1. The CDR3 length is 16 residues. V was clipped by 5 bases and J by 4 bases; unmatched bases: 6. The V gene's germline CDR1 is LGHNA and CDR2 YNFKEQ. DNA of the CDR3: TGTGCCAGCAGCACGACCGGGACAGGGTATAATTCACCCCTCCACTTT. Amino acids: CASSTTGTGYNSPLHF.

This clone occurred once. In the same sample, other DNA sequences code for this CDR3. The rearrangement uses TRBV7-2 and TRBJ2-7; no clear D gene. CDR1 and CDR2 from the germline V gene are SGHTA and FQGNSA. V was pared by 1 base and J by 3 bases, with 4 bases between. CDR3 length: 12 amino acids. As DNA, the CDR3 is TGTGCCAGCAGCTTAGATCTCTACGAGCAGTACTTC. Its translation is CASSLDLYEQYF.

V is TRBV7-2 and J is TRBJ2-5; a weak D match, TRBD1 (5 bases). The ends were cut back, 1 base at V and 4 bases at J, with 10 bases in the middle. This CDR3 has 14 residues. CDR1 and CDR2 (germline): SGHTA, FQGNSA. Here the CDR3 reads CASSLGSGIETQYF. The CDR3 coding sequence is TGTGCCAGCAGCTTAGGTTCAGGGATAGAGACCCAGTACTTC.

This clone has just one count. The V gene is TRBV19, the J gene TRBJ2-3; D is undetermined. From germline, CDR1 is LNHDA and CDR2 SQIVND (reference sequence). V lost 5 bases and J 4 bases, leaving 7 bases between the germline ends. This CDR3 contains 12 residues. The CDR3 loop is CASSQVPDTQYF. CDR3 in DNA: TGTGCCAGTAGTCAAGTTCCAGATACGCAGTATTTT.

The chain has TRBV9 and TRBJ1-3; TRBD1 is a possible D gene (5 bases). This CDR3 comprises 15 residues. In germline, CDR1 is SGDLS, CDR2 YYNGEE. The V gene lost 8 bases and the J gene lost 1 base, with 16 bases spanning the gap. The DNA of the CDR3 is TGTGCCAGTCCCCACGGGGGGGTATCTGGAAACACCATATATTTT. This gives the protein CASPHGGVSGNTIYF.

This clone was seen only a few times. The chain recombines TRBV7-9 with TRBJ2-1, with 8 bases matching TRBD2. This CDR3 has 15 residues. V gave up 5 bases and J gave up 6 bases; unmatched junction bases: 9. Germline loops: CDR1 SEHNR, CDR2 FQNEAQ (reference sequence). The CDR3, as DNA: TGTGCCAGCAGCCCTCCGGGAGGGGTAGTCAATGAGCAGTTCTTC. The encoded protein is CASSPPGGVVNEQFF.

The chain links TRBV4-2 to TRBJ2-6; no reliable D call. The V end lost 9 bases, the J end lost 0 bases, and 12 bases lay between the germline ends. The CDR3 contains 15 residues. Looked up from germline, CDR1 is LGHNA and CDR2 is YNFKEQ. The DNA for the CDR3 is TGTGCCAGTCAGCCATCCGACTCTGGGGCCAACGTCCTGACTTTC. Protein: CASQPSDSGANVLTF.